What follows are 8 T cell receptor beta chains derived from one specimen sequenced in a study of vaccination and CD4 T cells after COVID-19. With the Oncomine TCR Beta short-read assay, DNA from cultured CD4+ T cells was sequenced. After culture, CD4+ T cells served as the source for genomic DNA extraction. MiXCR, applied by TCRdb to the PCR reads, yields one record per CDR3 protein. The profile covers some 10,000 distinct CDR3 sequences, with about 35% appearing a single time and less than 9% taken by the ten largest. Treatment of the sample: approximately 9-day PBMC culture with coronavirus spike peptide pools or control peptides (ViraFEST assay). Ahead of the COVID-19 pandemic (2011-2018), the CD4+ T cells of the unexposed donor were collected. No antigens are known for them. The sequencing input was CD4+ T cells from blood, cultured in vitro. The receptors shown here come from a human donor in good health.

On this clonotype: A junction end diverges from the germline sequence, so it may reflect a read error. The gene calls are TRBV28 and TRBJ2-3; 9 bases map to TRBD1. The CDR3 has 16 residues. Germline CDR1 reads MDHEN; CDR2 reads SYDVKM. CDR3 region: CASSVNRGPFTDAQYF. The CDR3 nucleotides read TGTGCCAGCAGTGTTAACAGGGGGCCGTTCACAGATGCGCAGTATTTT.

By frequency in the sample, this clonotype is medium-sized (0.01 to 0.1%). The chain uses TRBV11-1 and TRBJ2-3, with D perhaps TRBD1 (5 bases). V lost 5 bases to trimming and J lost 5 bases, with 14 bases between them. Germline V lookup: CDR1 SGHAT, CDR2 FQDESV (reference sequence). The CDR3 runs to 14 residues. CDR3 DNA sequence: TGTGCCAGCAGCCACGCAGGGTTTGGAGATACGCAGTATTTT. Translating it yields CASSHAGFGDTQYF. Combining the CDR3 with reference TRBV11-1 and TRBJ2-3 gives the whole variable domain EAEVAQSPRYKITEKSQAVAFWCDPISGHATLYWYRQILGQGPELLVQFQDESVVDDSQLPKDRFSAERLKGVDSTLKIQPAELGDSAMYLCASSHAGFGDTQYFGPGTRLTVL.

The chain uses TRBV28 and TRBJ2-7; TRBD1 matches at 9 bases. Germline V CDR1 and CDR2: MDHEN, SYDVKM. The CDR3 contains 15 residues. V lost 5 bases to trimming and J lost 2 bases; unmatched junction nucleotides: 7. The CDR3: CASSRRDRDTYEQYF. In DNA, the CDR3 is TGTGCCAGCAGTCGCCGGGACAGGGATACCTACGAGCAGTACTTC.

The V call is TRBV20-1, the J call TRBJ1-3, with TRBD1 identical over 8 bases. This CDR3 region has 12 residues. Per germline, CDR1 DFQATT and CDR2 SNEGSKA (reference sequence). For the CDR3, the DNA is TGCAGCGGGACAGGAGGTGGAAACACCATATATTTT. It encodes CSGTGGGNTIYF.

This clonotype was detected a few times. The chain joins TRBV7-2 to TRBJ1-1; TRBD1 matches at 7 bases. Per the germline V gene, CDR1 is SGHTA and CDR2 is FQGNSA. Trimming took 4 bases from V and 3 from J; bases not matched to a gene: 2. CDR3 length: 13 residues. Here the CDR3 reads CASSSQGDTEAFF. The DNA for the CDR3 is TGTGCCAGCAGCTCGCAGGGGGACACTGAAGCTTTCTTT.

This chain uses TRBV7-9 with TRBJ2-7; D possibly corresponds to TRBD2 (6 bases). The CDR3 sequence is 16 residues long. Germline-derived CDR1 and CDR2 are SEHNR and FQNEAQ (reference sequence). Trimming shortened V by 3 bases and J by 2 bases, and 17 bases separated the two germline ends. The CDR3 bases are TGTGCCAGCAGCTTTAGTCGGGGGATGCAGACCTACGAGCAGTACTTC. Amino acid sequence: CASSFSRGMQTYEQYF. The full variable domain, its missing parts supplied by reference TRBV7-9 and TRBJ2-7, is DTGVSQNPRHKITKRGQNVTFRCDPISEHNRLYWYRQTLGQGPEFLTYFQNEAQLEKSRLLSDRFSAERPKGSFSTLEIQRTEQGDSAMYLCASSFSRGMQTYEQYFGPGTRLTVT.

The CDR3 nucleotides are TGTGCCACCAGTGCCCCACTCAGCCGAGGCACAGATACGCAGTATTTT. It encodes CATSAPLSRGTDTQYF. The gene calls are TRBV24-1 and TRBJ2-3; D is uncertain. The CDR3 covers 16 residues. From germline, CDR1 is KGHDR and CDR2 SFDVKD. V lost 5 bases and J 1 base, leaving 15 bases between the germline ends.

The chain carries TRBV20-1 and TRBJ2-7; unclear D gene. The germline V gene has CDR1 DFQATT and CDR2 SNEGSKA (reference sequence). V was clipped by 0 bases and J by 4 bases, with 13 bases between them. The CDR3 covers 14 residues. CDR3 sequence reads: CSARDPSPPYEQYF. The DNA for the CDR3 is TGCAGTGCTAGAGACCCCTCCCCTCCGTACGAGCAGTACTTC.